The clone carrying this TCR beta chain was seen a handful of times. Researchers prepared the TCRbeta library using unique molecular identifiers, the study reports. TCRdb independently ran MiXCR on the PCR reads; one entry per CDR3 protein. The table lists 780,000 or so distinct CDR3 sequences, approximately 15% of them singletons. V was pared by 0 bases and J by 1 base, with 11 bases between. The germline gives CDR1 WNHNN, CDR2 SYGVQD (reference sequence). The CDR3 consists of 16 residues. The data stem from a study of T-cell reconstitution after alpha-beta-depleted transplantation in children. This receptor was identified in a male patient aged 10 to 17 who had a stem cell transplant for acute lymphoblastic leukemia, so the T cells may come from the graft donor. This chain connects TRBV10-1 to TRBJ2-3, with a tentative D call TRBD2 (5 bases). The sample was PBMCs, mostly from graft donor cells, taken 360 days after TCRalphabeta/CD19-depleted stem cell transplant. Written as DNA, the CDR3 is TGCGCCAGCAGTGAGTCGAGGGCAGGTCGCACAGATACGCAGTATTTT. Its translation: CASSESRAGRTDTQYF.